A selection of T cell receptor beta chains follows, all from one sample in a study of cytomegalovirus exposure and HLA in healthy donors. Produced via immunoSEQ multiplex PCR; TCRdb's table is partial and in-frame only. The sample gives roughly 170,000 clones, about 82% of which show up once; 0.75% to 0.8% is in the top ten. The sequenced sample was PBMCs. These receptors all stem from a female donor in good health and CMV-seronegative. The CDR3 runs from the conserved cysteine through the conserved F or W. A D gene is named only where the DNA matches it firmly. Clone sizes are given selectively: once, few, many, or a class where the clone is expanded.

j_call clone_size v_call d_call cdr3_nt cdr3_aa
TRBJ1-4 . TRBV6-5 TRBD1 TGTGCCAGCAGTTGGCTACAGGGGGCTGAAAAACTGTTTTTT CASSWLQGAEKLFF
TRBJ1-1 . TRBV9 TRBD1 TGTGCCAGCAGCGTTGGGACCACAGGGGGCGGCAAGGGGCAGGTTGAAGCTTTCTTT CASSVGTTGGGKGQVEAFF
TRBJ1-1 . TRBV28 . TGTGCCAGCAGTTTACAGGGTCTCACTGAAGCTTTCTTT CASSLQGLTEAFF
TRBJ2-7 . TRBV7-9 . TGTGCCAGCAGCTTTGTCCAGGGCTCCTACGAGCAGTACTTC CASSFVQGSYEQYF
TRBJ2-3 . TRBV10-3 . TGTGCCATCAGTGATGGGGCGGATACGCAGTATTTT CAISDGADTQYF
TRBJ1-5 . TRBV4-1 . TGCGCCAGCAGCCAAGCAGTGGCGGGGGTTGGCAATCAGCCCCAGCATTTT CASSQAVAGVGNQPQHF
TRBJ2-3 . TRBV9 TRBD2 TGTGCCAGCAGCGTAGGGGCGGGAGGAAGGTCCGATACGCAGTATTTT CASSVGAGGRSDTQYF
TRBJ2-1 . TRBV28 TRBD2 TGTGCCAGCAGTATTGCGGGGGGTACGTTAAATGAGCAGTTCTTC CASSIAGGTLNEQFF
TRBJ2-5 . TRBV5-4 . TGTGCCAGCAGCTTCGGGGGACGATTTAGCACGGAGACCCAGTACTTC CASSFGGRFSTETQYF
TRBJ1-1 few TRBV9 TRBD1 TGTGCCAGCAGCGTACGATACGACAGGGACACTGAAGCTTTCTTT CASSVRYDRDTEAFF
TRBJ1-1 . TRBV7-2 TRBD1 TGTGCCAGCAGCTGGGCCGGGACAGGGAGAGCTGAAGCTTTCTTT CASSWAGTGRAEAFF
TRBJ2-1 . TRBV2 . TGTGCCAGCACTGGCTACTCCGGGACAAACCCCTACAATGAGCAGTTCTTC CASTGYSGTNPYNEQFF
TRBJ1-5 few TRBV7-2 TRBD1 TGTGCCAGCAGCTTGGAGGCAGGGGGGAATCAGCCCCAGCATTTT CASSLEAGGNQPQHF
TRBJ1-2 . TRBV28 TRBD1 TGTGCCAGCAGCGCTCCGGGACAGCTAGGTGGCTACACCTTC CASSAPGQLGGYTF
TRBJ2-7 . TRBV29-1 TRBD2 TGCAGCGTTGTTAGGGGACTAGCGGGAGGGCGGTACGAGCAGTACTTC CSVVRGLAGGRYEQYF
TRBJ1-1 . TRBV9 . TGTGCCAGCAGCGCCACCCCCCCGGACAGTGAAGCTTTCTTT CASSATPPDSEAFF
TRBJ2-7 once TRBV12-5 . TGTGCTAGTGGTTTGGGAGGCCGCGAGCAGTACTTC CASGLGGREQYF
TRBJ1-5 . TRBV7-2 . TGTGCCAGCAGCTTACGAGGCAGTCAGCCCCAGCATTTT CASSLRGSQPQHF
TRBJ2-3 . TRBV4-3 . TGCGCCAGCAGCCGTGAGTCCGGGACTTCTAGCACAGATACGCAGTATTTT CASSRESGTSSTDTQYF
TRBJ2-7 . TRBV19 . TGTGCCAGTAGTATCCTAGGGGGTTCCTACGAGCAGTACTTC CASSILGGSYEQYF
TRBJ1-4 few TRBV2 . TGTGCCAGCAGAGGGGGTGCCGAAAAACTGTTTTTT CASRGGAEKLFF
TRBJ2-3 . TRBV7-2 . TGTGCCAGTCGTCGAGCCGGACAGCAGGATACGCAGTATTTT CASRRAGQQDTQYF
TRBJ2-7 . TRBV30 . TGTGCCTTAATGGATGGGGGGATACGGGACGAGCAGTACTTC CALMDGGIRDEQYF
TRBJ2-7 . TRBV11-2 . TGTGCCAGCAGCTTAGTCCCGGGAGACCCCTACGAGCAGTACTTC CASSLVPGDPYEQYF
TRBJ2-5 . TRBV2 . TGTGCCAGCAGGGCCGGGGGGACCCAGTACTTC CASRAGGTQYF
TRBJ2-3 few TRBV4-3 . TGCGCCAGCAGCTTAGGACAGCCCACAGATACGCAGTATTTT CASSLGQPTDTQYF
TRBJ2-3 once TRBV9 TRBD2 TGTGCCAGCAGCCCCCCCGTACTAGCGGGTGAGCCGCAGTATTTT CASSPPVLAGEPQYF
TRBJ2-3 . TRBV4-2 . TGTGCCAGCAGCCAAAGGGGCAAGACTAGCACAGATACGCAGTATTTT CASSQRGKTSTDTQYF
TRBJ2-1 . TRBV5-1 TRBD2 TGCGCCAGCAGCCAAGGACTAGCGGGGGGGCAAGGAGGTGAGCAGTTCTTC CASSQGLAGGQGGEQFF
TRBJ1-1 . TRBV7-9 . TGTGCCAGCTCCCGACAGGAGAACACTGAAGCTTTCTTT CASSRQENTEAFF
TRBJ2-2 . TRBV5-1 . TGCGCCAGCAGCTTGGTCGAGGCCAGGGAGCTGTTTTTT CASSLVEARELFF
TRBJ1-6 once TRBV5-1 TRBD1 TGCGCCAGCAGCCGACAGGGGGCTGGTTCACCCCTCCACTTT CASSRQGAGSPLHF
TRBJ2-3 . TRBV18 . TGTGCCAGCTCACCACCGTCGGGAATGCTTACGCAGTATTTT CASSPPSGMLTQYF
TRBJ2-7 . TRBV6-5 TRBD2 TGTGCCAGCACCGGACTAGCGGGAGGGCGTTACGAGCAGTACTTC CASTGLAGGRYEQYF
TRBJ2-7 . TRBV5-1 TRBD1 TGCGCCAGCAGCTTGGGTCTACAGGGGGACGAGCAGTACTTC CASSLGLQGDEQYF
TRBJ2-5 . TRBV13 TRBD2 TGTGCCAGCAGCTCAAACTACCTAAGGACTAGCGGGGGGTCCCGAGAGACCCAGTACTTC CASSSNYLRTSGGSRETQYF
TRBJ2-7 . TRBV27 TRBD2 TGTGCCAGCAGTTACCGGTTCTCTAGCGGGAGTGAGCAGTACTTC CASSYRFSSGSEQYF
TRBJ1-1 . TRBV5-4 . TGTGCCAGCAGCTTGGGAAGAGGGCGCTTAGGAAGTGAAGCTTTCTTT CASSLGRGRLGSEAFF
TRBJ1-2 . TRBV27 . TGTGCCAGCGCCCTCGGGACGGGGGGCTATGGCTACACCTTC CASALGTGGYGYTF
TRBJ2-1 few TRBV5-4 TRBD1 TGTGCCAGCTTCAGACAGGGTGGGGGCAATGAGCAGTTCTTC CASFRQGGGNEQFF
TRBJ2-1 . TRBV4-1 TRBD1 TGCGCCAGCAGCCAAGAAGTGACAGGGGCTCGGAATGAGCAGTTCTTC CASSQEVTGARNEQFF
TRBJ1-5 . TRBV7-8 . TGTGCCCTAGGGGGGGGGAATCAGCCCCAGCATTTT CALGGGNQPQHF
TRBJ2-6 . TRBV21-1 . TGTGCCAGCAGCAAATCTCGAGCTGGGGCCAACGTCCTGACTTTC CASSKSRAGANVLTF
TRBJ2-2 . TRBV18 TRBD1 TGTGCCAGCTCACGCTCGGGACAGGGTTCCGGGGAGCTGTTTTTT CASSRSGQGSGELFF
TRBJ2-5 . TRBV7-9 . TGTGCCAGCAGCCCCCAGAAGGAGACCCAGTACTTC CASSPQKETQYF
TRBJ1-2 few TRBV7-3 . TGTGCCAGCAGCTGGGGGCCCTTAGACCCCCGCACCTTC CASSWGPLDPRTF
TRBJ2-1 . TRBV6-5 . TGTGCCAGCAGTTACTCGCCCTCGGGACATAAGGATGAGCAGTTCTTC CASSYSPSGHKDEQFF
TRBJ2-7 . TRBV18 TRBD2 TGTGCCAGCTCACCGGGACTAGCTCGCGAGCAGTACTTC CASSPGLAREQYF
TRBJ2-1 . TRBV14 TRBD2 TGTGCCAGCAGCCAGAGGTACCCTCGTAGCGGGCGCAACAATGAGCAGTTCTTC CASSQRYPRSGRNNEQFF
TRBJ1-1 . TRBV7-9 . TGTGCCAGCAGGCCAAGTGGGGGGGAATGGAACACTGAAGCTTTCTTT CASRPSGGEWNTEAFF
TRBJ2-7 . TRBV30 . TGTGCCTGGAGTTCAGCGGGCGGCTACGAGCAGTACTTC CAWSSAGGYEQYF
TRBJ1-3 . TRBV9 . TGTGCCAGCAGCGCGGACAGCCTTATCTCTGGAAACACCATATATTTT CASSADSLISGNTIYF
TRBJ2-7 . TRBV5-4 TRBD1 TGTGCCAGCAGCCGGTCCGGGACAGGGGGAGACGAGCAGTACTTC CASSRSGTGGDEQYF